Given below is one TCR beta chain in context. The sample is drawn from a study of early T cells in non-severe SARS-CoV-2 infection. TCRdb re-called the 5' RACE reads through MiXCR, storing one row per CDR3 protein. This sample yields approximately 120,000 distinct CDR3 sequences, of which 14% to 15% are seen a single time; 20% to 25% belongs to the top ten. The CDR3 has 12 amino acids. V lost 10 bases, J lost 1 base, and 10 bases lay in between. Germline loops: CDR1 LGHDT, CDR2 YNNKEL (reference sequence). The clonotype originates from an adult who was a healthcare worker with PCR-confirmed SARS-CoV-2 infection or an uninfected control (not recorded which). This chain links TRBV3-1 with TRBJ2-5; TRBD2 is a possible D gene (6 bases). Specimen: whole blood. Here the CDR3 DNA reads TGTGCCACCGGGGGACCCCAAGAGACCCAGTACTTC. Amino acid sequence: CATGGPQETQYF.